The 14 T cell receptor beta chains presented below share a single source sample, sequenced in a study of T cell responses to AZD1222 COVID-19 vaccine. Measured with immunoSEQ multiplex PCR; TCRdb has only the in-frame clones, and not every one. The sample yields about 110,000 clones, approximately 96% seen once. The sequencing here drew on peripheral blood, taken on day 0 of AZD1222 vaccination. These TCRs come from an adult in good health.

CDR3 in amino acids: CASSLHWGSDQQYF. The CDR3 DNA follows: TGTGCCAGCAGCTTACACTGGGGTTCCGATCAGCAGTACTTC. The rearrangement uses TRBV11-3 and TRBJ2-7; the D is unclear. Germline V gene data show CDR1 as SGHNT and CDR2 as YENEEA. This CDR3 contains 14 residues. V was trimmed by 2 bases and J by 8 bases, leaving 16 bases between them.

The V and J genes are TRBV28 and TRBJ1-5; D might be TRBD1 (5 bases). V was trimmed by 3 bases and J by 0 bases, leaving 12 bases between them. Per germline, CDR1 MDHEN and CDR2 SYDVKM. CDR3 length: 16 amino acids. CDR3 region: CASSLGTVYSNQPQHF. In DNA, the CDR3 is TGTGCCAGCAGTTTGGGGACGGTTTATAGCAATCAGCCCCAGCATTTT.

The chain recombines TRBV5-1 with TRBJ1-1, with 7 bases identical to TRBD1. Germline CDR1 reads SGHRS; CDR2 reads YFSETQ. After removal of 4 bases from V and 7 bases from J, the junction contained 1 base not matched to a gene. The CDR3 spans 11 residues. CDR3 residues: CASSGDSEAFF. CDR3 nucleotides: TGCGCCAGCAGCGGGGACAGTGAAGCTTTCTTT.

The rearrangement links TRBV19 to TRBJ1-5, with no clear D. Per germline, CDR1 LNHDA and CDR2 SQIVND (reference sequence). The CDR3 is 16 amino acids. Trimming took off 5 bases at V and 0 bases at J, with 14 bases between the two ends. As DNA, the CDR3 is TGTGCCAGTAGTTCGGGCAACTTATATAGCAATCAGCCCCAGCATTTT. Protein: CASSSGNLYSNQPQHF. Filled out from reference TRBV19 and TRBJ1-5, the complete variable domain reads DGGITQSPKYLFRKEGQNVTLSCEQNLNHDAMYWYRQDPGQGLRLIYYSQIVNDFQKGDIAEGYSVSREKKESFPLTVTSAQKNPTAFYLCASSSGNLYSNQPQHFGDGTRLSIL.

The chain uses TRBV6-2 or TRBV6-3 and TRBJ1-1; D is ambiguous. Germline values: CDR1 MNHEY, CDR2 SVGEGT. V lost 6 bases, J lost 4 bases, and 27 bases lay in between. The CDR3 is 18 residues long. CDR3 protein: CASSPRAWIPRVSTEAFF. The DNA for the CDR3 is TGTGCCAGCAGCCCTAGGGCGTGGATTCCAAGGGTGAGCACTGAAGCTTTCTTT.

This clone was seen once. The V gene is TRBV29-1, the J gene TRBJ1-3; D gene uncertain. Germline V gives CDR1 SQVTM, CDR2 ANQGSEA. With 6 bases removed from V and 7 bases from J, the gap between germline ends came to 13 bases. The CDR3 is made up of 12 amino acids. In nucleotides, the CDR3 is TGCAGCGTGGAAATTACGCCCAACACCATATATTTT. It specifies CSVEITPNTIYF.

V and J are TRBV7-2 and TRBJ1-1, with a weak D call TRBD1 (6 bases). Germline V lookup: CDR1 SGHTA, CDR2 FQGNSA. Trimming pared 4 bases from V and 5 bases from J, leaving 11 bases between. CDR3 length: 13 residues. For the CDR3, the DNA is TGTGCCAGCAGCTCCAGGGGTCGTACTGAAGCTTTCTTT. It encodes CASSSRGRTEAFF.

The chain carries TRBV7-9 and TRBJ1-1; D not resolved. With 2 bases removed from V and 2 bases from J, the gap between germline ends came to 3 bases. The CDR3 totals 12 residues. In germline, CDR1 is SEHNR, CDR2 FQNEAQ (reference sequence). The CDR3 sequence is CASSLYNTEAFF. The CDR3, as DNA: TGTGCCAGCAGCTTATACAACACTGAAGCTTTCTTT.

The table lists this clone with a count of one. The chain recombines TRBV12-3 or TRBV12-4 with TRBJ1-5; D gene unclear. This CDR3 is 12 amino acids long. Trimming cost V 5 bases and J 9 bases, with 11 bases left between them. The CDR3 spells CASSLPPAPQHF. CDR3 bases: TGTGCCAGCAGTCTCCCGCCGGCGCCCCAGCATTTT.

V gene TRBV19 combines with J gene TRBJ1-1, with D maybe TRBD1 (6 bases). Per germline, CDR1 LNHDA and CDR2 SQIVND (reference sequence). V was cut by 6 bases and J by 2 bases, with 22 bases left in between. The CDR3 extends over 17 amino acids. CDR3 sequence reads: CASRPPPGHHLNTEAFF. DNA of the CDR3: TGTGCCAGTAGGCCACCCCCGGGACACCACTTAAACACTGAAGCTTTCTTT. The full variable domain, rest sourced from reference TRBV19 and TRBJ1-1, is DGGITQSPKYLFRKEGQNVTLSCEQNLNHDAMYWYRQDPGQGLRLIYYSQIVNDFQKGDIAEGYSVSREKKESFPLTVTSAQKNPTAFYLCASRPPPGHHLNTEAFFGQGTRLTVV.

The rearrangement uses TRBV14 and TRBJ1-4; D is uncertain. CDR3 length: 15 residues. Trimming took 3 bases from V and 5 from J, leaving 13 bases between them. The germline CDR1 and CDR2 sequences are SGHDN and FVKESK. This chain's CDR3 is CASSQAFGVNEKLFF. The CDR3 DNA sequence: TGTGCCAGCAGCCAGGCTTTTGGGGTCAATGAAAAACTGTTTTTT.

The rearrangement joins TRBV7-3 to TRBJ2-1; no reliable D call. Germline V gene lookup returns CDR1 SGHTA and CDR2 FQGTGA. The CDR3 spans 16 residues. Trimming shortened V by 2 bases and J by 0 bases, and 11 bases separated the two germline ends. CDR3 region: CASSLVVVGSYNEQFF. CDR3 nucleotides: TGTGCCAGCAGCTTAGTAGTGGTCGGCTCCTACAATGAGCAGTTCTTC.

The chain carries TRBV27 and TRBJ2-4; perhaps TRBD1 as D (5 bases). V lost 8 bases and J 3 bases, leaving 26 bases between the germline ends. Germline lookup yields CDR1 MNHEY and CDR2 SMNVEV (reference sequence). The CDR3 is 18 amino acids. This CDR3 reads CASPLPGPGPQFKNIQYF. CDR3 coding DNA: TGTGCCAGCCCTTTACCTGGGCCAGGGCCCCAATTCAAAAACATTCAGTACTTC.

The CDR3 region is CASTTGGVGYGYTF. The CDR3 DNA sequence: TGTGCCAGCACCACTGGGGGAGTAGGCTATGGCTACACCTTC. V gene TRBV27 combines with J gene TRBJ1-2, with D perhaps TRBD1 (5 bases). This CDR3 region has 14 residues. Germline V lookup: CDR1 MNHEY, CDR2 SMNVEV (reference sequence). V was clipped by 7 bases and J by 4 bases, with 16 bases between them.